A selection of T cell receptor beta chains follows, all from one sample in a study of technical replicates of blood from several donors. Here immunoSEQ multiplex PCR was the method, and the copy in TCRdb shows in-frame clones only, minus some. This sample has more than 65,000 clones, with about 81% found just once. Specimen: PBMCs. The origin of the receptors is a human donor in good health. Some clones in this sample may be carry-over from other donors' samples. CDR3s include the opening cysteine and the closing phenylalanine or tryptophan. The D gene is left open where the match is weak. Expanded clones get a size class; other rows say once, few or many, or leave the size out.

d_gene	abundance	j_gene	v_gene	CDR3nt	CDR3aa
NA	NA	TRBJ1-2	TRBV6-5	TGTGCCAGCAGTCCGCAGGCCGGGGGACGAGGCTACACCTTC	CASSPQAGGRGYTF
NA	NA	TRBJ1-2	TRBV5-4	TGTGCCAGCAGCTGGGCCCCAGTGGGCTATGGCTACACCTTC	CASSWAPVGYGYTF
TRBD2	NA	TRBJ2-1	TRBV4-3	TGCGCCAGCAGCCATGGGGGGGGGAATGAGCAGTTCTTC	CASSHGGGNEQFF
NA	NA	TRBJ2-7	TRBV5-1	TGCGCCTCCAAGCCCTTCTACGAGCAGTACTTC	CASKPFYEQYF
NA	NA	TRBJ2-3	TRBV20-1	TGCAGTGCTAGTGTCCGAGGTACGCAGTATTTT	CSASVRGTQYF
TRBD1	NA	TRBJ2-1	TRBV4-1	TGCGCCAGCAGCCATGCCGGGACAGCAAATGAGCAGTTCTTC	CASSHAGTANEQFF
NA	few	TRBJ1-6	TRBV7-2	TGTGCCAGCAGCTTACTGGTTGGGCCTTCACCCCTCCACTTT	CASSLLVGPSPLHF
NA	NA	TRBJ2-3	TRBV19	TGTGCCAGTAGTATAGGTCGGGGGAGAGGCTCAGATACGCAGTATTTT	CASSIGRGRGSDTQYF
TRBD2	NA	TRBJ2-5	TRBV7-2	TGTGCCAGCAGCCGCGAGCGGGGTCGGGAGACCCAGTACTTC	CASSRERGRETQYF
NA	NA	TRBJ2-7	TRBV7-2	TGTGCCAGCAGCAAGGACTACCGATCCTACGAGCAGTACTTC	CASSKDYRSYEQYF
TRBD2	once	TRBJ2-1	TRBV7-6	TGTGCCAGCAGCTTCAAAGCGGGAGACAGCAATGAGCAGTTCTTC	CASSFKAGDSNEQFF
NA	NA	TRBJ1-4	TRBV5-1	TGCGCCAGCAGCTTGTGGGGAATAAGGGAGACAACTAATGAAAAACTGTTTTTT	CASSLWGIRETTNEKLFF
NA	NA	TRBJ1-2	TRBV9	TGTGCCAGCAGCGTAGCCCAGACAGGTTTCTATGGCTACACCTTC	CASSVAQTGFYGYTF
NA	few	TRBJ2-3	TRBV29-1	TGCAGCGTTGAAGAGCGGCAATCCACAGATACGCAGTATTTT	CSVEERQSTDTQYF
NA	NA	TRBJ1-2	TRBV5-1	TGCGCCAGCACCTGGGGACTTCGGGAGGGTTACACCTTC	CASTWGLREGYTF
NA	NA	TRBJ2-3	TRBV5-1	TGCGCCAGCAGGATAGGGCAGGGAGATACGCAGTATTTT	CASRIGQGDTQYF
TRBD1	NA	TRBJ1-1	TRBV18	TGTGCCAGCTCACCTGCCTTTCGGGACAGGGCCGAACTGAACACTGAAGCTTTCTTT	CASSPAFRDRAELNTEAFF
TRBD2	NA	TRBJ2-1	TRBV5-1	TGCGCCAGCAGCTTGGTTGGGGGGGAGAATGAGCAGTTCTTC	CASSLVGGENEQFF
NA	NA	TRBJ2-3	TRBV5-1	TGCGCCAGCAGCTTTATGGGGGCCGCCACAGATACGCAGTATTTT	CASSFMGAATDTQYF
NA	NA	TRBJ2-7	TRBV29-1	TGCAGCGTTGAAACAGGCGGCCCCTACGAGCAGTACTTC	CSVETGGPYEQYF
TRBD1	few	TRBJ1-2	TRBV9	TGTGCCAGCAGCGTCAGGACAGGGTTCTATGGCTACACCTTC	CASSVRTGFYGYTF
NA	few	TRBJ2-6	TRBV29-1	TGCAGCGTTGAATATCTGAGCAGGGGTGGGTCCGGGGCCAACGTCCTGACTTTC	CSVEYLSRGGSGANVLTF
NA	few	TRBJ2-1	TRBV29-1	TGCAGCGGAAGACAGGGAGGCGGCAATGAGCAGTTCTTC	CSGRQGGGNEQFF
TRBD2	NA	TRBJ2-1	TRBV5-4	TGTGCCAGCAGATCCGGGGGGGCCATAGATGAGCAGTTCTTC	CASRSGGAIDEQFF
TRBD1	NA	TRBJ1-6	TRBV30	TGTGCCTGGAGTACGGGACAGACTAATTCACCCCTCCGCTTT	CAWSTGQTNSPLRF
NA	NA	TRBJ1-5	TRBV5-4	TGTGCCAGCAGCGAGCAGGGAACGGGTCAGCCCCAGCATTTT	CASSEQGTGQPQHF
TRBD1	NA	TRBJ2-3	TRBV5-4	TGTGCCAGCAGTTTCAACAGGGGGGCAGATACGCAGTATTTT	CASSFNRGADTQYF
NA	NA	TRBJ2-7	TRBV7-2	TGTGCCAGCTCTGCAGGCCCCTCAATCTACGAGCAGTACTTC	CASSAGPSIYEQYF
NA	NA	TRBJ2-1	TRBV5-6	TGTGCCAGCAGCGCGATCCGGGTGGAGATAAGTGAGCAGTTCTTC	CASSAIRVEISEQFF
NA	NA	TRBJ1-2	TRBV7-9	TGTGCCAGCAGCTTAGCCGCGGGCAGAGGCTACACCTTC	CASSLAAGRGYTF
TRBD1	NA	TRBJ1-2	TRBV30	TGTGCCTGGGACAGGGGAGGCTATGGCTACACCTTC	CAWDRGGYGYTF
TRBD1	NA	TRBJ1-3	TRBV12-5	TGTGCTAGTGGTTTGACAGGGGCCGGAAACACCATATATTTT	CASGLTGAGNTIYF
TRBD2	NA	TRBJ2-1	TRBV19	TGTGCCAGTAGTATGACGGACAGGAAGGGACTAGCGGGGAACAATGAGCAGTTCTTC	CASSMTDRKGLAGNNEQFF
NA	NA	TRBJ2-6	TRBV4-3	TGCGCCAGCAGCCAAGAGTACGGCTCTGGGGCCAACGTCCTGACTTTC	CASSQEYGSGANVLTF
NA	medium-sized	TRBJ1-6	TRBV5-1	TGCGCCAGCAGTTTGGCCGGGGGTTATTCACCCCTCCACTTT	CASSLAGGYSPLHF
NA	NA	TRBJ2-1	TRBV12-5	TGTGCTAGTGGTTTGGTAGGAGGATTTATCAATGAGCAGTTCTTC	CASGLVGGFINEQFF
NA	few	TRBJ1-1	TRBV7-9	TGTGCCAGCAGCTCAACAGGCCTCACTGAAGCTTTCTTT	CASSSTGLTEAFF
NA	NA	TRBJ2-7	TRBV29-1	TGCAGCGTTGAAGTGGCGCAGGGATCGGGTTACGAGCAGTACTTC	CSVEVAQGSGYEQYF
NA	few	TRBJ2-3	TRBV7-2	TGTGCCAGCATCCCCTGGTGGTTAGGCACAGATACGCAGTATTTT	CASIPWWLGTDTQYF
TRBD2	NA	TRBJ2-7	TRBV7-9	TGTGCCAGCAGCGAAGCGGGGGCCTACGAGCAGTACTTC	CASSEAGAYEQYF
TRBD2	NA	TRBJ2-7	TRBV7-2	TGTGCCAGCAGCTTACCCAGTCGGGAGGGCCGCGAGCAGTACTTC	CASSLPSREGREQYF
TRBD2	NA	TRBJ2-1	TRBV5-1	TGCGCCAGCAGCCACACTTTACTAGCGGACTCCTACAATGAGCAGTTCTTC	CASSHTLLADSYNEQFF
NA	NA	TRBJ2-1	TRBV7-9	TGTGCCAGCAGCTTAAGGAGCGAGACCTACAATGAGCAGTTCTTC	CASSLRSETYNEQFF
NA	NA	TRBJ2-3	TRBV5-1	TGCGCCAGCAGCTCAACCAACCGACTAGATACGCAGTATTTT	CASSSTNRLDTQYF
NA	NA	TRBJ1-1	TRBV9	TGTGCCAGCAGCAAAACCGGGACACCGAACACTGAAGCTTTCTTT	CASSKTGTPNTEAFF
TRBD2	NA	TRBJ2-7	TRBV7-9	TGTGCCAGCAGCTTAGAAGGGACTAGCGGGAGGTCCGAGCAGTACTTC	CASSLEGTSGRSEQYF
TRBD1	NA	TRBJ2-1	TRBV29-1	TGCAGCGTTGAATTCCGGGACAGGAGAAATGAGCAGTTCTTC	CSVEFRDRRNEQFF
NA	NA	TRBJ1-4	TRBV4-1	TGCGCCAGCAGCCCCCGCGCGGATGAAAAACTGTTTTTT	CASSPRADEKLFF
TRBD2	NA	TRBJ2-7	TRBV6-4	TGTGCCAGCAGTGACGCGACTAGCGGGAACTCCTACGAGCAGTACTTC	CASSDATSGNSYEQYF
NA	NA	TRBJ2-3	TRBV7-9	TGTGCCAGCAGCTTTGCCAGGGATAGGCAGTATTTT	CASSFARDRQYF
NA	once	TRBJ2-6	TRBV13	TGTGCCAGCAGCGGAGGGACGACGGCTGGGGCCAACGTCCTGACTTTC	CASSGGTTAGANVLTF
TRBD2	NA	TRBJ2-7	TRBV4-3	TGCGCCAGCAGCCAAGGCACGCCGGGACTAGCGGGGGGCGGCTCCTACGAGCAGTACTTC	CASSQGTPGLAGGGSYEQYF
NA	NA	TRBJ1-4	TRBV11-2	TGTGCCAGCAGATCGCGGGGGAGGGATGAAAAACTGTTTTTT	CASRSRGRDEKLFF
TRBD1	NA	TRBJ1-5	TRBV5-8	TGTGCCAGCAGCTCGGGACAGAATAGCAATCAGCCCCAGCATTTT	CASSSGQNSNQPQHF
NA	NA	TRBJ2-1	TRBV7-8	TGTGCCAGCAGCCCGCTCGGGGGACAGATCTACAATGAGCAGTTCTTC	CASSPLGGQIYNEQFF
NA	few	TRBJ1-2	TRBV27	TGTGCCAGCAGTGCGGGGGAAAGCAGGGGAGATGGCTACACCTTC	CASSAGESRGDGYTF
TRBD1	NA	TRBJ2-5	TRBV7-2	TGTGCCAGCAGCTTCAGTATCGACAGGGGGCAAGAGACCCAGTACTTC	CASSFSIDRGQETQYF